This TCR beta chain was found in a study of blood T cell repertoires in COVID-19. Only in-frame clones appear in the TCRdb table, and some are missing; sequencing was by immunoSEQ multiplex PCR. The profile shows about 150,000 clones, around three quarters of them singletons. Germline assignment: CDR1 LNHDA and CDR2 SQIVND (reference sequence). Trimming took 2 bases from V and 1 from J; bases not matched to a gene: 7. The CDR3 sequence is 16 residues long. The source of this sequence is a man older than 75 with acute or convalescent COVID-19. The sequencing sample was made of peripheral blood. The gene calls are TRBV19 and TRBJ2-5; 7 positions match TRBD2. CDR3 sequence reads: CASSILASGGQETQYF. CDR3 DNA: TGTGCCAGTAGTATATTGGCTAGCGGAGGCCAAGAGACCCAGTACTTC.